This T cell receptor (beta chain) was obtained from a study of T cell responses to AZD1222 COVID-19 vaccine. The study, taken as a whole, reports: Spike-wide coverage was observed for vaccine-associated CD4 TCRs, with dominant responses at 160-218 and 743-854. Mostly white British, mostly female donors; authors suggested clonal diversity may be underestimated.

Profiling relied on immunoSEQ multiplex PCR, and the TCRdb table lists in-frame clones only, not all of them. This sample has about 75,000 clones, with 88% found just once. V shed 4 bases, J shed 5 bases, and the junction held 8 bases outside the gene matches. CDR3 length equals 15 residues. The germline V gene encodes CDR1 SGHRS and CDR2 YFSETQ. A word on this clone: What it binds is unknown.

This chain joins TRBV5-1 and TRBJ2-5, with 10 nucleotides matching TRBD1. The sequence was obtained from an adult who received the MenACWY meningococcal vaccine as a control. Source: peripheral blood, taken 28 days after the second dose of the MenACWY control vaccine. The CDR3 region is CASSAEGQGLETQYF. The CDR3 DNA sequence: TGCGCCAGCAGCGCGGAGGGACAGGGGTTGGAGACCCAGTACTTC.